Presented here are 3 T cell receptor beta chains from one specimen sequenced in a study of shared clonotypes between healthy human individuals. Here immunoSEQ multiplex PCR was the method, and the copy in TCRdb shows in-frame clones only, minus some. The table has around 500,000 clones, roughly 80% seen once. Sequencing input: PBMCs. Receptor source: a woman aged 35 to 49 in good health. Some clones in this sample may be carry-over from other donors' samples.

The chain couples TRBV7-2 to TRBJ2-1, with TRBD2 identical over 9 bases. CDR3 length equals 15 residues. Germline assignment: CDR1 SGHTA and CDR2 FQGNSA. The V segment lost 3 bases and the J segment 5 bases; nucleotides outside the gene matches: 5. CDR3 amino acids: CASSFSSGNHNEQFF. The CDR3 bases are TGTGCCAGCAGCTTTTCTAGCGGGAACCACAATGAGCAGTTCTTC.

The chain carries TRBV4-3 and TRBJ2-5; D unresolved. The CDR3 runs to 14 residues. Trimming removed 0 bases from V and 9 bases from J, with 14 bases in between. Germline V CDR1 and CDR2: LGHNA, YSLEER. The CDR3 spells CASSQDTSRAAQYF. The CDR3 DNA reads as TGCGCCAGCAGCCAAGATACCTCACGGGCGGCCCAGTACTTC.

The chain joins TRBV5-4 to TRBJ2-7; TRBD2 agrees at 15 bases. Losses at the gene ends were 4 bases for V and 9 bases for J; bases not matched to a gene: 8. The CDR3 loop spans 15 amino acids. The germline gives CDR1 SGHNT, CDR2 YYREEE (reference sequence). This CDR3 reads CASSPGTSGRRSQYF. In nucleotides, the CDR3 is TGTGCCAGCAGCCCGGGGACTAGCGGGAGGCGATCGCAGTACTTC.